Following are 19 T cell receptor beta chains from one sample sequenced in a study of tumor-infiltrating lymphocytes in localized non-small cell lung cancer (dated by TCRdb to about 2021). Libraries came from the immunoSEQ multiplex PCR assay. This immuneACCESS table, as held by TCRdb, lists in-frame sequences with V and J called but not all clones. Of the missing ones, under half trace to an unresolved V gene in checked studies; the others have no known cause. This sample is represented by 4,900 or so clones; less than 75% of them were singletons. Jointly, the top ten make up around 61% of the sample. The sample comprised lung tumor tissue. The receptors here all came from a human donor with non-small cell lung cancer.

The CDR3, as DNA: TGTGCCAGCTCACTACTAAGACAGGGTACTAACTATGGCTACACCTTC. As protein: CASSLLRQGTNYGYTF. The chain couples TRBV18 to TRBJ1-2, with TRBD1 identical over 7 bases. CDR3 length: 16 residues. Looked up from germline, CDR1 is KGHSH and CDR2 is LQKENI. Trimming at V came to 4 bases and at J to 0 bases, leaving 8 bases not matched to a gene.

This clone was seen a single time. V and J are TRBV11-2 and TRBJ2-7; the match to TRBD2 covers 9 bases. The CDR3 loop spans 16 amino acids. In germline, CDR1 is SGHAT, CDR2 FQNNGV. After removal of 5 bases from V and 1 base from J, the junction contained 9 bases not matched to a gene. CDR3 sequence: CASSPPGAGGSYEQYF. The DNA of the CDR3 is TGTGCCAGCAGCCCTCCAGGAGCGGGGGGATCCTACGAGCAGTACTTC. Drawing the rest from reference TRBV11-2 and TRBJ2-7, the complete variable domain is EAGVAQSPRYKIIEKRQSVAFWCNPISGHATLYWYQQILGQGPKLLIQFQNNGVVDDSQLPKDRFSAERLKGVDSTLKIQPAKLEDSAVYLCASSPPGAGGSYEQYFGPGTRLTVT.

This clone turned up a few times. The chain recombines TRBV6-5 with TRBJ2-4, with D perhaps given as TRBD1 or TRBD2 (5 bases each). The CDR3 contains 12 residues. Trimming removed 6 bases at V and 10 bases at J, with 13 bases between. CDR1 and CDR2 from the germline V gene are MNHEY and SVGAGI. CDR3 residues: CASRNRDGIQYF. CDR3 coding DNA: TGTGCCAGCAGGAACCGGGACGGTATTCAGTACTTC.

This clone has just one count. The sample contains more than one DNA sequence encoding this CDR3. The chain has TRBV4-2 and TRBJ1-1; D unresolved. Germline V gives CDR1 LGHNA, CDR2 YNFKEQ. The CDR3 covers 12 residues. V gave up 5 bases and J gave up 5 bases, with 9 bases separating them. CDR3 residues: CASSLRGTEAFF. CDR3 coding DNA: TGTGCCAGCAGCTTGAGAGGGACTGAAGCTTTCTTT.

V gene TRBV9 combines with J gene TRBJ2-2; 8 nucleotides line up with TRBD2. CDR1 and CDR2 from the germline V gene are SGDLS and YYNGEE. The CDR3 runs 15 residues. With V trimmed by 0 bases and J by 4 bases, 2 bases remained unmatched. The CDR3 DNA sequence: TGTGCCAGCAGCGTAGCCGGGGGGGGCACCGGGGAGCTGTTTTTT. Translated, it gives CASSVAGGGTGELFF. Full variable domain (missing parts from reference TRBV9 and TRBJ2-2): DSGVTQTPKHLITATGQRVTLRCSPRSGDLSVYWYQQSLDQGLQFLIQYYNGEERAKGNILERFSAQQFPDLHSELNLSSLELGDSALYFCASSVAGGGTGELFFGEGSRLTVL.

V and J are TRBV6-5 and TRBJ1-2; 7 nucleotides line up with TRBD1. J gave up 2 bases and V 6 bases, and 9 bases lay outside the gene matches. This CDR3 is built from 15 residues. Germline V CDR1 and CDR2: MNHEY, SVGAGI. Here the CDR3 reads CASSSRGGGNYGYTF. CDR3 DNA sequence: TGTGCCAGCAGCTCCCGGGGAGGGGGCAACTATGGCTACACCTTC.

The CDR3 DNA follows: TGTGCCAGCAGTTTATTAGGGGGCTACTATGGCTACACCTTC. This encodes CASSLLGGYYGYTF. This sequence joins TRBV28 and TRBJ1-2, with 7 bases identical to TRBD1. The germline CDR1 and CDR2 sequences are MDHEN and SYDVKM. CDR3 size: 14 residues. The junction had 2 bases not matched to a gene; V was cut back by 1 base and J by 3 bases.

The chain uses TRBV11-3 and TRBJ2-2; D might be TRBD2 (6 bases). The germline CDR1 and CDR2 sequences are SGHNT and YENEEA. CDR3 length: 15 residues. Trimming pared 4 bases from V and 1 base from J, leaving 10 bases between. CDR3 sequence: CASSSARENTGELFF. CDR3 sequence (DNA): TGTGCCAGCAGCTCCGCGCGGGAGAACACCGGGGAGCTGTTTTTT.

This chain links TRBV28 with TRBJ1-5; D may be TRBD1 (5 bases). Germline CDR1 reads MDHEN; CDR2 reads SYDVKM. Trimming took 9 bases from V and 3 from J, leaving 18 bases between them. This CDR3 spans 15 amino acids. CDR3 DNA sequence: TGTGCCAGTCTGCCAAGAGGGGCTTTCAATCAGCCCCAGCATTTT. Translated, it gives CASLPRGAFNQPQHF.

The chain links TRBV27 to TRBJ1-2; D may be TRBD1 (6 bases). The CDR3 length is 15 residues. Trimming took 6 bases from V and 0 from J, leaving 14 bases between them. Germline CDR1 and CDR2: MNHEY and SMNVEV (reference sequence). CDR3 sequence: CASSPKGTSNYGYTF. The CDR3 DNA is TGTGCCAGCAGCCCTAAAGGGACATCTAACTATGGCTACACCTTC.

This clone turned up a few times. V is TRBV14 and J is TRBJ2-1; 10 bases are a match to TRBD2. CDR3 length equals 15 residues. Per germline, CDR1 SGHDN and CDR2 FVKESK. Trimming took 5 bases from V and 7 from J; bases not matched to a gene: 8. The CDR3 protein is CASSSSGGAGNEQFF. CDR3 sequence (DNA): TGTGCCAGCAGCTCCAGCGGGGGGGCCGGTAATGAGCAGTTCTTC.

This clone was picked up one time. The rearrangement links TRBV9 to TRBJ2-1; 11 bases agree with TRBD2. The CDR3 contains 15 residues. Trimming at V came to 4 bases and at J to 6 bases, leaving 6 bases not matched to a gene. The germline gives CDR1 SGDLS, CDR2 YYNGEE. CDR3 nucleotide sequence: TGTGCCAGCAGCTTTAGCGGGGGGGCGGGCAATGAGCAGTTCTTC. Translated: CASSFSGGAGNEQFF.

This clone has a single count. The chain carries TRBV5-6 and TRBJ2-5, with D uncertain. CDR3 length equals 15 residues. The germline gives CDR1 SGHDT, CDR2 YYEEEE. Trimming stripped 0 bases from V and 2 bases from J, with 11 bases between. The CDR3: CASSLVGFEQETQYF. DNA for the CDR3: TGTGCCAGCAGCTTGGTTGGTTTTGAACAAGAGACCCAGTACTTC. The full variable domain, completed using reference TRBV5-6 and TRBJ2-5, is DAGVTQSPTHLIKTRGQQVTLRCSPKSGHDTVSWYQQALGQGPQFIFQYYEEEERQRGNFPDRFSGHQFPNYSSELNVNALLLGDSALYLCASSLVGFEQETQYFGPGTRLLVL.

The J gene is TRBJ2-7, the V gene TRBV12-5; D call uncertain. The CDR3 has 13 residues. V shed 2 bases and J shed 0 bases, with 5 bases lying between them. Germline CDR1 reads LGHNT; CDR2 reads FRNRAP. The CDR3 coding sequence is TGTGCTAGTGGTTTGAGCGACTCCTACGAGCAGTACTTC. It codes for CASGLSDSYEQYF. The full variable domain, its missing parts supplied by reference TRBV12-5 and TRBJ2-7, is DARVTQTPRHKVTEMGQEVTMRCQPILGHNTVFWYRQTMMQGLELLAYFRNRAPLDDSGMPKDRFSAEMPDATLATLKIQPSEPRDSAVYFCASGLSDSYEQYFGPGTRLTVT.

J is TRBJ2-7 and V is TRBV14, with 11 bases identical to TRBD1. The CDR3 has 14 amino acids. The junction had 7 bases not matched to a gene; V was cut back by 9 bases and J by 3 bases. Looked up from germline, CDR1 is SGHDN and CDR2 is FVKESK. The CDR3 protein is CARKPGTGGYEQYV. In DNA, the CDR3 is TGTGCCAGAAAACCCGGGACAGGGGGCTACGAGCAGTACGTC.

As concerns this clone: The junction and the germline gene differ at one end; a read error may be behind it. The V gene is TRBV7-7, the J gene TRBJ2-3; 7 positions agree with TRBD2. Germline V gives CDR1 SSHAT, CDR2 FNYEAQ (reference sequence). The CDR3 extends over 14 amino acids. The CDR3 reads CASSPGLPTDTQYF. DNA of the CDR3: TGTGCTAGCAGCCCGGGACTACCTACAGATACGCAGTATTTT. The whole variable domain, filled in from reference TRBV7-7 and TRBJ2-3, reads GAGVSQSPRYKVTKRGQDVTLRCDPISSHATLYWYQQALGQGPEFLTYFNYEAQPDKSGLPSDRFSAERPEGSISTLTIQRTEQRDSAMYRCASSPGLPTDTQYFGPGTRLTVL.

The chain uses TRBV11-1 and TRBJ2-6; no reliable D call. Germline CDR1 and CDR2: SGHAT and FQDESV (reference sequence). With 4 bases removed from V and 0 bases from J, the gap between germline ends came to 13 bases. This CDR3 is built from 17 residues. CDR3 nucleotides: TGTGCCAGCAGCTCACATGCGTCGGCCTCTGGGGCCAACGTCCTGACTTTC. It codes for CASSSHASASGANVLTF. The complete variable domain, with remaining parts taken from reference TRBV11-1 and TRBJ2-6, reads EAEVAQSPRYKITEKSQAVAFWCDPISGHATLYWYRQILGQGPELLVQFQDESVVDDSQLPKDRFSAERLKGVDSTLKIQPAELGDSAMYLCASSSHASASGANVLTFGAGSRLTVL.

The V gene is TRBV19, the J gene TRBJ1-1; the D is unclear. V dropped 1 base and J dropped 4 bases, with 13 bases sitting between them. Per the germline V gene, CDR1 is LNHDA and CDR2 is SQIVND (reference sequence). The CDR3 loop spans 15 amino acids. Written as DNA, the CDR3 is TGTGCCAGTAGTATAGGTTCTCTAAATCCCACTGAAGCTTTCTTT. It translates to CASSIGSLNPTEAFF. Full variable domain (missing parts from reference TRBV19 and TRBJ1-1): DGGITQSPKYLFRKEGQNVTLSCEQNLNHDAMYWYRQDPGQGLRLIYYSQIVNDFQKGDIAEGYSVSREKKESFPLTVTSAQKNPTAFYLCASSIGSLNPTEAFFGQGTRLTVV.

Only a few counts were recorded for this clone. The chain combines TRBV5-4 with TRBJ2-7; 9 bases map to TRBD1. Germline V gene data show CDR1 as SGHNT and CDR2 as YYREEE (reference sequence). This CDR3 has 14 residues. Trimming at V came to 4 bases and at J to 2 bases, leaving 4 bases not matched to a gene. The CDR3 protein is CASSAGQGPYEQYV. DNA of the CDR3: TGTGCCAGCAGCGCGGGACAGGGACCCTACGAGCAGTACGTC.